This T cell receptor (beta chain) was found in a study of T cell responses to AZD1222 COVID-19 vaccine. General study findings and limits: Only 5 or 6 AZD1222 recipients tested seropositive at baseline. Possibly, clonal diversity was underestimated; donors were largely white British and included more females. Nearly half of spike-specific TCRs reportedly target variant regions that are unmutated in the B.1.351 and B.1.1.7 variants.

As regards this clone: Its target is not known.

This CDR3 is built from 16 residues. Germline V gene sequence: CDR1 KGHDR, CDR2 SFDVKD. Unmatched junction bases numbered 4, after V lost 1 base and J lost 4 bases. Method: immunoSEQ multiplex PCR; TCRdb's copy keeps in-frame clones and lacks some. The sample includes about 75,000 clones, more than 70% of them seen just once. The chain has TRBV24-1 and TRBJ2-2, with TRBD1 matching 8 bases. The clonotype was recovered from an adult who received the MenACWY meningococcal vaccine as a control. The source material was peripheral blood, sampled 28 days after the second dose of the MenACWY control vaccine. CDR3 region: CATSDFATGATGELFF. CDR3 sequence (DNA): TGTGCCACCAGTGATTTCGCGACAGGGGCCACCGGGGAGCTGTTTTTT.